This is a list of T cell receptor beta chains from one sample in a study of T cell responses to AZD1222 COVID-19 vaccine. The repertoire was sequenced with immunoSEQ multiplex PCR; TCRdb's copy has only in-frame clones and lacks some. The sample contains some 200,000 clones, roughly 90% of which appear only once. The specimen comprised peripheral blood, sampled 28 days after the second AZD1222 dose. These receptors all stem from an adult who received the AZD1222 COVID-19 vaccine. The CDR3 runs from the conserved cysteine through the conserved F or W.

>TRBV7-9|12
CASSTEMDTQYF
>TRBV11-3|14
CASSKDRGVNEQYF
>TRBV15|14
CATSSKDVLETQYF
>TRBV3-1/TRBV3-2|12
CASPGLNTEAFF
>TRBV5-1|14
CASSPDGQGGGYTF
>TRBV11-2|15
CASSAGTGNTGELFF
>TRBV13|15
CASSGRETRGGKLFF
>TRBV28|14
CATRERESNQPQHF
>TRBV5-8|12
CASSLWNQPQHF
>TRBV7-2|15
CASSPGLAAYNEQFF
>TRBV7-6|14
CASSARTGEEGYTF
>TRBV6-6|13
CASRPGPNSPLHF
>TRBV15|16
CATSSRRDSSGNTIYF
>TRBV19|16
CASSPLLTYSNQPQHF
>TRBV5-5|14
CASSLARTRTEQYF
>TRBV9|14
CASSVGRTTYEQYF
>TRBV4-2|17
CASSQSGTGKINSPLHF
>TRBV28|13
CASSGRSYNEQFF
>TRBV28|17
CASSLRMGRDLRNEQFF
>TRBV9|13
CASSLTGRETQYF
>TRBV11-1|14
CASSLGAYTGELFF
>TRBV19|16
CASMELSPFSNQPQHF
>TRBV7-2|13
CASSLGQDYEQYF
>TRBV7-2|14
CASSLVMGSPEAFF
>TRBV9|15
CASSLQSQATGGYTF
>TRBV9|13
CASSLTSNTEAFF
>TRBV5-6|16
CASSFQGLSSYNEQFF
>TRBV5-1|16
CASSLGTSGSGGTQYF
>TRBV28|14
CASSPAGGSYEQYF
>TRBV28|15
CASSLGAGYNSPLHF
>TRBV5-1|16
CASSLAGTSGADTQYF